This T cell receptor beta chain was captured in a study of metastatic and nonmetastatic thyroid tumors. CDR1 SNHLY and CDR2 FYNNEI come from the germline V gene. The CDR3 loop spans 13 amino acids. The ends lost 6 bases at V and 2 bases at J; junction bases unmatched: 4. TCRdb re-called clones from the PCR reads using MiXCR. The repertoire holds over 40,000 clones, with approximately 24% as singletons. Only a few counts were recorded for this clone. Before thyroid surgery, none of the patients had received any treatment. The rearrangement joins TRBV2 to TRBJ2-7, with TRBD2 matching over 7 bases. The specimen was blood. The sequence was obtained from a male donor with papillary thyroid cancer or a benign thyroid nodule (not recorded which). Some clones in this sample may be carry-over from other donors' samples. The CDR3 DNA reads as TGTGCCAGCAGACTAGCGACTACCTACGAGCAGTACTTC. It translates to CASRLATTYEQYF.